A single T cell receptor (beta chain) is shown here with its context. Its target antigen remains unknown. No quality values exist for individual bases; no much larger clone is one base distant. This sample is part of a study of CD8+CD57+ T cells in acquired aplastic anemia (dated by TCRdb to between 2018 and 2020). About the study as a whole: On average, sorted CD4+ and CD8+ cells yielded roughly 3.4 ug of extracted DNA, with a range of 0.2 to 27.4 ug. CD8+CD57+ expansion was defined as frequency above the mean frequency observed in healthy subjects. The paper as a whole reports these results and caveats: Around 30 CD8+ CDR3 sequences were found to be shared between patients and controls, but these sequences appeared to be highly expressed in patients and within the immunodominant clones of the patients. CD8+ Simpson's diversity did not differ significantly between patients and healthy controls (P=0.060).

Genomic DNA was used as template for profiling of TCR beta VDJ combinations and CDR3 sequences. An Illumina HiSeq 2000 was used for TCR repertoire sequencing. Regarding the original processing steps: TRBV/TRBJ rearrangement plots, CDR3 size and DJ length profiles, and Simpson's diversity index were used to assess repertoires. The immunodominant clone was defined as the most abundant DNA sequence in deep sequencing data. CDR3 amino acid sequences were checked for sharing between subjects and were compared against published repertoires and the VDJdb database. Clones were called with MiXCR by TCRdb after fastp trimmed the public reads at Q25, and only in-frame beta chains were retained. Rows are unified per CDR3 protein, each entry keeping the most common DNA and genes. V and J calls and clone size were set by TCRdb, not the authors. In all, the sample holds 400,000 to 600,000 distinct CDR3 sequences, and around 32% of those were seen once. The ten largest make up around 0.82% of the sample.

Expansion of CD8+CD57+ cells had been shown by flow cytometry in the patients chosen for sequencing. Severe acquired aplastic anemia was diagnosed in all patients according to International Study of Aplastic Anemia and Agranulocytosis and Camitta criteria. No patient had received any therapy when blood was sampled. The study deep-sequenced TCR repertoires of sorted CD4+ and CD8+ blood T cells from severe aplastic anemia patients and healthy subjects. Patients were enrolled in the USA under clinicaltrials.gov protocols 00001620, 01623167, 00001397, 00071045, 00081523 and 00961064. Ficoll-Paque density gradient centrifugation was used to isolate peripheral blood mononuclear cells. Before DNA extraction, CD4+ and CD8+ T cells were sorted by FACS or by magnetic beads. The CDR3 spans 14 residues, from the cysteine through the phenylalanine. Solely the CDR3 DNA is kept, with 42 bases framed from the first base. Trimming at the junction amounts to 6 bases on V and 0 bases on J, and the germline ends lie 12 bases apart. The germline V gene yields MNHNS for CDR1 and SASEGT for CDR2.

Sequencing was done on a sample of sorted CD4+, CD8+, or CD8+CD57+ T cells (not recorded which) from PBMCs. The chain is assembled from TRBV6-1 and TRBJ2-7; tentative D gene TRBD2, with 6 bases matching. The clonotype originates from a human donor with aplastic anemia. In nucleotide form, the sequence is TGTGCCAGCAGGCATAGCGGAAACTCCTACGAGCAGTACTTC. Its protein product is CASRHSGNSYEQYF.